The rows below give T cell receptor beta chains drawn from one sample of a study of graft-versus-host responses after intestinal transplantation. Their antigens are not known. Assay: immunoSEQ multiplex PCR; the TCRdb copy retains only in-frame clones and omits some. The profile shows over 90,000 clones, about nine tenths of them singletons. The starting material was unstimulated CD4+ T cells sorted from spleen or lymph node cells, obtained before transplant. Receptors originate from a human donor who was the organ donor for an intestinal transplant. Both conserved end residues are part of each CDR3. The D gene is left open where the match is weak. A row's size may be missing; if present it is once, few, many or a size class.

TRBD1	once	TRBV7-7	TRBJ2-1	CASSLGTGPFNEQFF	TGTGCTAGCAGCTTAGGGACAGGGCCCTTCAATGAGCAGTTCTTC
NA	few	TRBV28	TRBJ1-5	CASSFPQVLGNQPQHF	TGTGCCAGCAGTTTCCCCCAGGTCCTGGGCAATCAGCCCCAGCATTTT
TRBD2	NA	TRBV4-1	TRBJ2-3	CASSPWTSGGTDTQYF	TGCGCCAGCAGCCCTTGGACTAGCGGGGGCACAGATACGCAGTATTTT
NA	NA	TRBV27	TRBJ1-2	CASSLVGDYGYTF	TGTGCCAGCAGTTTAGTGGGCGACTATGGCTACACCTTC
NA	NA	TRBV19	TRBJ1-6	CASSTGASYNSPLHF	TGTGCCAGTAGTACAGGGGCCTCCTATAATTCACCCCTCCACTTT
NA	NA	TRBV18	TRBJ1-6	CASSPLGGQDRNSPLHF	TGTGCCAGCTCACCTCTCGGAGGGCAGGATAGGAATTCACCCCTCCACTTT
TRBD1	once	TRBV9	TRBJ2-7	CASSVGGTGPYEQYF	TGTGCCAGCAGCGTAGGAGGGACAGGCCCCTACGAGCAGTACTTC
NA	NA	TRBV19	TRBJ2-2	CASSITGGPWTGELFF	TGTGCCAGTAGTATAACCGGGGGGCCGTGGACCGGGGAGCTGTTTTTT
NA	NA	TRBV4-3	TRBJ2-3	CASSTRGGSTDTQYF	TGCGCCAGCTCAACCCGCGGGGGCAGCACAGATACGCAGTATTTT
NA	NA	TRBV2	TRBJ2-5	CASRWLAGARYETQYF	TGTGCCAGCAGATGGCTCGCGGGGGCCCGGTATGAGACCCAGTACTTC
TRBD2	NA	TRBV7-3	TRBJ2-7	CASSLTSGGEQYF	TGTGCCAGCAGCTTAACTAGCGGGGGCGAGCAGTACTTC
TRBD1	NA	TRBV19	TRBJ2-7	CASRQGVLTYEQYF	TGTGCCAGCCGACAGGGAGTCCTGACTTACGAGCAGTACTTC